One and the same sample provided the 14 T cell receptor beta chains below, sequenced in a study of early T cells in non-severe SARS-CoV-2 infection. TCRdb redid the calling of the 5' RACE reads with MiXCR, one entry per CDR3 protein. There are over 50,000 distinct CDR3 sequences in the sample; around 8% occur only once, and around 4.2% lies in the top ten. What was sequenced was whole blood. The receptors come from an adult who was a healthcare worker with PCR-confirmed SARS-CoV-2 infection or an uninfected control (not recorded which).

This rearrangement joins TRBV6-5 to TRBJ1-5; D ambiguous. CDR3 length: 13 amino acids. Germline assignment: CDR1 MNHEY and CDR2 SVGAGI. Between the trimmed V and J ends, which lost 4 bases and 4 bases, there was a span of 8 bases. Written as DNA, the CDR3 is TGTGCCAGCAGTTTCGCCATTAATCAGCCCCAGCATTTT. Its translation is CASSFAINQPQHF.

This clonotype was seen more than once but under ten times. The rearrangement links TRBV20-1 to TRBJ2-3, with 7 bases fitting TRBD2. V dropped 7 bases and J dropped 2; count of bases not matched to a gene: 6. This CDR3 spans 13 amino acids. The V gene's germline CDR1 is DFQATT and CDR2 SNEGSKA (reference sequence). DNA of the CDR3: TGCAGTGTTCGAGCGGGAAACACAGATACGCAGTATTTT. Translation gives CSVRAGNTDTQYF.

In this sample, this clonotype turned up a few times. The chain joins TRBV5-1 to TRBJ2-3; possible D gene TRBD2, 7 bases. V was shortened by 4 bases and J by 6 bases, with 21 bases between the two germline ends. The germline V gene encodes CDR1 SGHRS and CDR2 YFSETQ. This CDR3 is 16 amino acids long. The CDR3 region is CASSPEGLGGRDTQYF. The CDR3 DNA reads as TGCGCCAGCAGCCCAGAAGGACTAGGGGGACGGGATACGCAGTATTTT. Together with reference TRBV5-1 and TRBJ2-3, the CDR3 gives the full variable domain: KAGVTQTPRYLIKTRGQQVTLSCSPISGHRSVSWYQQTPGQGLQFLFEYFSETQRNKGNFPGRFSGRQFSNSRSEMNVSTLELGDSALYLCASSPEGLGGRDTQYFGPGTRLTVL.

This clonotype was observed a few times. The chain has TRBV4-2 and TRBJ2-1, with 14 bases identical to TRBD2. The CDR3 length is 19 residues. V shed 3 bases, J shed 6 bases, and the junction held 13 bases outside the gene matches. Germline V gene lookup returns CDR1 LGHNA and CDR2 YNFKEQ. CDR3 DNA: TGTGCCAGCAGCCAGTTGACTAGCGGGGGGGCCGTGTTATCCAATGAGCAGTTCTTC. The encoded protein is CASSQLTSGGAVLSNEQFF.

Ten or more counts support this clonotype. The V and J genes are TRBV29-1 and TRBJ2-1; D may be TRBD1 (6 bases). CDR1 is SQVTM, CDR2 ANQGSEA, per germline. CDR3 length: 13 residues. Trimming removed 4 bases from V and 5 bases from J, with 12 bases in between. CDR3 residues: CSVGAGVNNEQFF. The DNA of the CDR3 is TGCAGCGTTGGGGCAGGGGTCAACAATGAGCAGTTCTTC.

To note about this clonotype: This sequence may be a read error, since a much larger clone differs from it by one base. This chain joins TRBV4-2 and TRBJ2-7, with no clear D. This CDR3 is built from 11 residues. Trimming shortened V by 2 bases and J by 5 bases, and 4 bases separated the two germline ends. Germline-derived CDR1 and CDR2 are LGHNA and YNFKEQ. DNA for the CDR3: TGTGCCAGCAGCCAATCAGACGAGCAGTACTTC. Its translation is CASSQSDEQYF.

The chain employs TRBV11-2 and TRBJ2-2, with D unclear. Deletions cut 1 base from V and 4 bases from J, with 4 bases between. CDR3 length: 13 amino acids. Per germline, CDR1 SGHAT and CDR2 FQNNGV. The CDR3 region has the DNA TGTGCCAGCAGCTTAGGAGGCACCGGGGAGCTGTTTTTT. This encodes CASSLGGTGELFF.

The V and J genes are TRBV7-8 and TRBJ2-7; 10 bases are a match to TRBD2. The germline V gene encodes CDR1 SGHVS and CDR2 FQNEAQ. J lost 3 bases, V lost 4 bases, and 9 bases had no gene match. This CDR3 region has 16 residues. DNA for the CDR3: TGTGCCAGCAGCTCTACTAGCGGGGTTCGTAGCTACGAGCAGTACTTC. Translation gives CASSSTSGVRSYEQYF.

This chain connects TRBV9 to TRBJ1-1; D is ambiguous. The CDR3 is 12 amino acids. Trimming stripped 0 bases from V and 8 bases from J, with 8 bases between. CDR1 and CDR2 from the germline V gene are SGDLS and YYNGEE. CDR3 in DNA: TGTGCCAGCAGCGTAGCTGGGTCAGAAGCTTTCTTT. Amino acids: CASSVAGSEAFF.

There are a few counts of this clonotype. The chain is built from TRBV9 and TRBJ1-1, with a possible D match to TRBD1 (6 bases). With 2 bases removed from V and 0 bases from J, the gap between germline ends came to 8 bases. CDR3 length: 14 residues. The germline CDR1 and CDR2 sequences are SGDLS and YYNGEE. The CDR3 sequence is CASSVRGMNTEAFF. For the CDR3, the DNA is TGTGCCAGCAGCGTCAGGGGCATGAACACTGAAGCTTTCTTT.

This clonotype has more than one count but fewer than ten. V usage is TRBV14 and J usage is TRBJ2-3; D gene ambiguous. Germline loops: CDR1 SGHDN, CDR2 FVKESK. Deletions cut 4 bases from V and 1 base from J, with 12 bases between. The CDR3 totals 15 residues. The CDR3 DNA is TGTGCCAGCAGCCGCCTAGGGTCGGGCACAGATACGCAGTATTTT. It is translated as CASSRLGSGTDTQYF.

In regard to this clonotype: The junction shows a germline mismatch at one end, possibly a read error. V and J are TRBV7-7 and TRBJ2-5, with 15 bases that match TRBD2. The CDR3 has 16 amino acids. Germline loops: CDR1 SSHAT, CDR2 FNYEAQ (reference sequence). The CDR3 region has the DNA TGTGCTAGCAGCTTGGGACTAGCGGGAGGAAAAGAGACCCAGTACTTC. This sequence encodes CASSLGLAGGKETQYF.

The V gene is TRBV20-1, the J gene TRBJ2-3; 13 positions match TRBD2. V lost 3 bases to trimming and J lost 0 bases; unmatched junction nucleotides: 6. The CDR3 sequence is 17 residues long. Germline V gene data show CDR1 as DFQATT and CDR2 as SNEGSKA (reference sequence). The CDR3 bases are TGCAGTGCTAGCTCGACTAGCGGGGGGCCTAGCACAGATACGCAGTATTTT. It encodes CSASSTSGGPSTDTQYF.

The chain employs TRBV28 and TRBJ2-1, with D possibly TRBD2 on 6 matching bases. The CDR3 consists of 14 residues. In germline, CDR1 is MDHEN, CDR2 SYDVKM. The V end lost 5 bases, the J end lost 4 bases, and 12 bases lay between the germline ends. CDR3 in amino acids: CASSRAGLYNEQFF. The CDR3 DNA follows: TGTGCCAGCAGTAGGGCGGGATTATACAATGAGCAGTTCTTC.